A selection of T cell receptor beta chains follows, all from one sample in a study of radiotherapy plus CTLA-4 blockade in lung cancer. Method: immunoSEQ multiplex PCR; TCRdb's copy keeps in-frame clones and lacks some. The sample shows about 40,000 clones, roughly three quarters of them seen only once. Sequencing was performed on peripheral blood, taken from a patient treated with radiotherapy plus ipilimumab. These receptors were collected from a human donor with non-small cell lung cancer that progressed on radiotherapy plus ipilimumab. Both conserved end residues are part of each CDR3. The D gene is left open where the match is weak. Rows may omit the clone size; those that give it use once, few, many or a size class.

J gene: TRBJ2-5; V gene: TRBV4-1; clone size: .; D gene: TRBD2; CDR3 protein: CASSQGQSGGGKETQYF; CDR3 DNA: TGCGCCAGCAGCCAAGGCCAAAGCGGGGGGGGAAAAGAGACCCAGTACTTC
J gene: TRBJ2-5; V gene: TRBV7-9; clone size: .; D gene: .; CDR3 protein: CASSLARLDSETQYF; CDR3 DNA: TGTGCCAGCAGCTTAGCCCGACTAGACAGTGAGACCCAGTACTTC
J gene: TRBJ2-1; V gene: TRBV5-1; clone size: .; D gene: TRBD2; CDR3 protein: CASSRQAGGSYNEQFF; CDR3 DNA: TGCGCCAGCAGCCGGCAAGCGGGGGGTTCCTACAATGAGCAGTTCTTC
J gene: TRBJ1-5; V gene: TRBV6-1; clone size: once; D gene: .; CDR3 protein: CASSADITAQHF; CDR3 DNA: TGTGCCAGCAGTGCCGACATCACGGCCCAGCATTTT
J gene: TRBJ1-1; V gene: TRBV5-1; clone size: once; D gene: TRBD1; CDR3 protein: CASSGQDGTEAFF; CDR3 DNA: TGCGCCAGCAGCGGACAGGACGGGACTGAAGCTTTCTTT
J gene: TRBJ2-6; V gene: TRBV19; clone size: few; D gene: .; CDR3 protein: CASSRQSSGANVLTF; CDR3 DNA: TGTGCCAGTAGCAGACAGTCCTCTGGGGCCAACGTCCTGACTTTC
J gene: TRBJ2-5; V gene: TRBV5-4; clone size: .; D gene: TRBD2; CDR3 protein: CASSSGGTSGGETQYF; CDR3 DNA: TGTGCCAGCAGCTCCGGGGGGACTAGCGGAGGCGAGACCCAGTACTTC
J gene: TRBJ1-2; V gene: TRBV4-2; clone size: .; D gene: TRBD1; CDR3 protein: CASSQDRGTVYGYTF; CDR3 DNA: TGTGCCAGCAGCCAAGATCGGGGGACAGTCTATGGCTACACCTTC
J gene: TRBJ1-2; V gene: TRBV2; clone size: once; D gene: .; CDR3 protein: CASREGWQGQNYGYTF; CDR3 DNA: TGTGCCAGCAGGGAAGGGTGGCAGGGACAAAACTATGGCTACACCTTC
J gene: TRBJ2-3; V gene: TRBV7-2; clone size: .; D gene: .; CDR3 protein: CASSLVAISTDTQYF; CDR3 DNA: TGTGCCAGCAGCTTAGTGGCAATAAGCACAGATACGCAGTATTTT
J gene: TRBJ2-6; V gene: TRBV29-1; clone size: .; D gene: .; CDR3 protein: CSVGPAGANVLTF; CDR3 DNA: TGCAGCGTTGGGCCAGCTGGGGCCAACGTCCTGACTTTC
J gene: TRBJ2-2; V gene: TRBV21-1; clone size: .; D gene: .; CDR3 protein: CASSNGPKAAGDDTGELFF; CDR3 DNA: TGTGCCAGCAGCAACGGGCCAAAGGCGGCAGGGGATGACACCGGGGAGCTGTTTTTT
J gene: TRBJ2-1; V gene: TRBV28; clone size: .; D gene: TRBD2; CDR3 protein: CASTQRDLAGRSYNEQFF; CDR3 DNA: TGTGCCAGCACCCAGAGGGACCTAGCGGGCCGCTCCTACAATGAGCAGTTCTTC
J gene: TRBJ2-2; V gene: TRBV4-2; clone size: .; D gene: .; CDR3 protein: CASSLPIGVENTGELFF; CDR3 DNA: TGTGCCAGCAGCCTCCCCATCGGGGTCGAAAACACCGGGGAGCTGTTTTTT
J gene: TRBJ1-2; V gene: TRBV7-3; clone size: .; D gene: TRBD1; CDR3 protein: CASSLTQGAGYGYTF; CDR3 DNA: TGTGCCAGCAGCTTAACCCAGGGGGCAGGCTATGGCTACACCTTC
J gene: TRBJ1-1; V gene: TRBV18; clone size: .; D gene: .; CDR3 protein: CASSPQTGEAFF; CDR3 DNA: TGTGCCAGCTCACCACAAACAGGGGAAGCTTTCTTT
J gene: TRBJ1-2; V gene: TRBV30; clone size: .; D gene: .; CDR3 protein: CAWDLGDNRGGYTF; CDR3 DNA: TGTGCCTGGGACTTGGGGGACAATAGGGGTGGCTACACCTTC
J gene: TRBJ1-6; V gene: TRBV5-8; clone size: few; D gene: .; CDR3 protein: CASRTLGWASHNSPLHF; CDR3 DNA: TGTGCCAGCAGAACTTTGGGCTGGGCATCTCATAATTCACCCCTCCACTTT
J gene: TRBJ1-4; V gene: TRBV19; clone size: .; D gene: .; CDR3 protein: CASYSRLDKATNEKLFF; CDR3 DNA: .
J gene: TRBJ1-1; V gene: TRBV18; clone size: .; D gene: .; CDR3 protein: CASSLQGNTEAFF; CDR3 DNA: TGTGCCAGCTCACTCCAGGGGAACACTGAAGCTTTCTTT
J gene: TRBJ1-2; V gene: TRBV15; clone size: few; D gene: TRBD1; CDR3 protein: CATSQRQGPSGYTF; CDR3 DNA: TGTGCCACCAGCCAACGACAGGGGCCGAGTGGCTACACCTTC
J gene: TRBJ1-6; V gene: TRBV7-7; clone size: .; D gene: TRBD1; CDR3 protein: CASSLVFRDRGNSPLHF; CDR3 DNA: TGTGCTAGCAGCTTAGTGTTTCGGGACAGGGGGAATTCACCCCTCCACTTT
J gene: TRBJ2-3; V gene: TRBV5-1; clone size: .; D gene: TRBD2; CDR3 protein: CASRPGLATDTQYF; CDR3 DNA: TGCGCCAGCAGGCCGGGACTAGCAACAGATACGCAGTATTTT
J gene: TRBJ1-4; V gene: TRBV6-6; clone size: .; D gene: .; CDR3 protein: CASSQQATNEKLFF; CDR3 DNA: TGTGCCAGCAGCCAACAGGCAACTAATGAAAAACTGTTTTTT
J gene: TRBJ2-2; V gene: TRBV27; clone size: once; D gene: TRBD1; CDR3 protein: CASSPGTGIGELFF; CDR3 DNA: TGTGCCAGCAGTCCGGGGACAGGGATCGGGGAGCTGTTTTTT
J gene: TRBJ2-1; V gene: TRBV6-5; clone size: few; D gene: TRBD2; CDR3 protein: CASSPVPGGYNEQFF; CDR3 DNA: TGTGCCAGCAGTCCCGTGCCGGGGGGTTACAATGAGCAGTTCTTC
J gene: TRBJ1-4; V gene: TRBV5-1; clone size: .; D gene: TRBD1; CDR3 protein: CASSTGQGWEKLFF; CDR3 DNA: TGCGCCAGCAGCACCGGACAGGGGTGGGAAAAACTGTTTTTT
J gene: TRBJ1-1; V gene: TRBV5-5; clone size: .; D gene: .; CDR3 protein: CASSWGLRPAFF; CDR3 DNA: TGTGCCAGCAGCTGGGGACTGAGACCCGCTTTCTTT
J gene: TRBJ1-6; V gene: TRBV6-5; clone size: .; D gene: TRBD1; CDR3 protein: CASSPRDRAYSPLHF; CDR3 DNA: TGTGCCAGCAGTCCCCGGGACAGGGCCTATTCACCCCTCCACTTT
J gene: TRBJ1-2; V gene: TRBV4-1; clone size: medium-sized; D gene: .; CDR3 protein: CASKGAQNYGYTF; CDR3 DNA: TGCGCCAGCAAAGGGGCCCAGAACTATGGCTACACCTTC
J gene: TRBJ2-1; V gene: TRBV5-1; clone size: .; D gene: TRBD1; CDR3 protein: CASSSGQGLGNEQFF; CDR3 DNA: TGCGCCAGCAGCTCCGGACAGGGTTTAGGCAATGAGCAGTTCTTC
J gene: TRBJ1-3; V gene: TRBV9; clone size: .; D gene: .; CDR3 protein: CASSVAHSGNTIYF; CDR3 DNA: TGTGCCAGCAGCGTAGCCCACTCTGGAAACACCATATATTTT
J gene: TRBJ2-5; V gene: TRBV19; clone size: few; D gene: TRBD1; CDR3 protein: CASRTRTGGGSVQYF; CDR3 DNA: TGTGCCAGTAGGACACGGACAGGCGGTGGGAGTGTCCAGTACTTC